These T cell receptor beta chains were read from a single sample in a study of quantifying T cell responses using KT2 cells. TCRdb processed the UMI-ligation and nested PCR reads anew with MiXCR; each CDR3 protein has one entry. The sample yields fewer than 50,000 distinct CDR3 sequences, around 15% seen once. The sequencing sample was made of PBMCs spiked with cells of the T cell clone KT2. The receptor source for this set is a human donor. CDR3s include the opening cysteine and the closing phenylalanine or tryptophan. A D gene is named only where the DNA matches it firmly. Some rows have no size entry. The others give once, few or many, or a class for an expanded clone.

clone_size,d_call,v_call,j_call,cdr3_aa,cdr3_nt
many,TRBD2,TRBV5-6,TRBJ2-3,CASSLPAGRTDTQYF,TGTGCCAGCAGCTTGCCAGCGGGACGCACAGATACGCAGTATTTT
few,NA,TRBV6-1,TRBJ2-5,CASKRGGEKGTQYF,TGTGCCAGCAAGAGAGGGGGGGAAAAAGGGACCCAGTACTTC
many,NA,TRBV9,TRBJ2-1,CASSALIAVGSSYNEQFF,TGTGCCAGCAGCGCTCTTATAGCGGTCGGCAGCTCCTACAATGAGCAGTTCTTC
many,NA,TRBV4-1,TRBJ1-2,CASSHSTGNYGYTF,TGCGCCAGCAGCCATTCGACAGGCAACTATGGCTACACCTTC
many,TRBD2,TRBV29-1,TRBJ2-3,CSAMGRTSGRGKPDTQYF,TGCAGCGCCATGGGCCGTACTAGCGGGAGAGGGAAACCAGATACGCAGTATTTT
few,NA,TRBV29-1,TRBJ1-1,CSVVGPTNTEAFF,TGCAGCGTTGTTGGGCCTACGAACACTGAAGCTTTCTTT
NA,NA,TRBV20-1,TRBJ1-1,CSASIRVEGEAFF,TGCAGTGCTAGTATCAGGGTGGAGGGTGAAGCTTTCTTT
NA,NA,TRBV29-1,TRBJ2-1,CSVANVGGGTANEQFF,TGCAGCGTTGCCAATGTGGGAGGAGGCACCGCCAATGAGCAGTTCTTC
few,NA,TRBV6-5,TRBJ1-1,CASSPRWGANTEAFF,TGTGCCAGCAGCCCCCGATGGGGGGCGAACACTGAAGCTTTCTTT
few,TRBD1,TRBV20-1,TRBJ1-1,CSVHRGRDTEAFF,TGCAGTGTCCACAGGGGGAGGGACACTGAAGCTTTCTTT
once,NA,TRBV6-2/TRBV6-3,TRBJ2-3,CASSSPETDTQYF,TGTGCCAGCAGTTCCCCCGAGACAGATACGCAGTATTTT
few,TRBD2,TRBV7-2,TRBJ2-3,CASSGLAGGTDTQYF,TGTGCCAGCAGCGGGCTAGCGGGAGGCACAGATACGCAGTATTTT
NA,TRBD1,TRBV25-1,TRBJ2-7,CASSEYPPGTGPQSSYEQYF,TGTGCCAGCAGTGAATATCCCCCCGGGACAGGCCCACAAAGCTCCTACGAGCAGTACTTC
NA,TRBD2,TRBV30,TRBJ2-2,CAWSRMAGGPVGELFF,TGTGCCTGGAGTCGGATGGCGGGGGGGCCGGTCGGGGAGCTGTTTTTT
few,NA,TRBV12-3/TRBV12-4,TRBJ2-3,CASRFSTDTQYF,TGTGCCAGCAGATTTAGCACAGATACGCAGTATTTT
few,TRBD1,TRBV5-1,TRBJ2-3,CASSPDRGGIVSSTDTQYF,TGCGCCAGCAGCCCAGACAGGGGGGGGATCGTCAGCAGCACAGATACGCAGTATTTT
few,NA,TRBV7-6,TRBJ1-4,CASSPLDGEKLFF,TGTGCCAGCAGCCCCCTCGATGGAGAAAAACTGTTTTTT
NA,TRBD1,TRBV12-3/TRBV12-4,TRBJ2-1,CASSLETGDVGEQFF,TGTGCCAGCAGTTTGGAGACAGGGGACGTGGGTGAGCAGTTCTTC
few,TRBD2,TRBV20-1,TRBJ2-3,CSGAPSGGDTDTQYF,TGCAGTGGGGCACCCTCGGGGGGGGACACAGATACGCAGTATTTT
many,NA,TRBV20-1,TRBJ2-1,CSAIYSSVTYNEQFF,TGCAGTGCTATATACTCTAGCGTGACATACAATGAGCAGTTCTTC
many,TRBD2,TRBV18,TRBJ2-5,CASSDRDYGTQYF,TGTGCCAGCTCGGATAGGGACTACGGGACCCAGTACTTC
NA,NA,TRBV12-3/TRBV12-4,TRBJ2-1,CASSSLQVEAYNEQFF,TGTGCCAGCAGCTCCCTCCAGGTAGAGGCCTACAATGAGCAGTTCTTC
NA,TRBD2,TRBV11-2,TRBJ2-1,CASSLYPQRELASEQFF,TGTGCCAGCAGCCTTTACCCCCAGCGGGAGCTGGCGAGTGAGCAGTTCTTC
few,NA,TRBV20-1,TRBJ1-1,CSASYKAFF,TGCAGTGCTAGTTATAAGGCTTTCTTT
large,NA,TRBV5-1,TRBJ2-3,CASSFTDLGAHMADTQYF,TGCGCCAGCAGCTTTACCGATCTGGGGGCGCACATGGCAGATACGCAGTATTTT
NA,NA,TRBV29-1,TRBJ2-1,CSVEDPQGGYNEQFF,TGCAGCGTTGAAGATCCTCAGGGGGGCTACAATGAGCAGTTCTTC
NA,NA,TRBV6-1,TRBJ1-2,CASSDLDSNYGYTF,TGTGCCAGCAGTGATTTGGACAGCAACTATGGCTACACCTTC
NA,NA,TRBV7-8,TRBJ2-1,CASSYHPTGVSSYNEQFF,TGTGCCAGCAGCTATCATCCTACGGGAGTTAGCTCCTACAATGAGCAGTTCTTC
NA,NA,TRBV4-1,TRBJ2-5,CASSGLSTETQYF,TGCGCCAGCAGCGGGTTGTCTACCGAGACCCAGTACTTC
many,NA,TRBV21-1,TRBJ2-7,CASSKRQAYEQYF,TGTGCCAGCAGCAAGCGACAGGCCTACGAGCAGTACTTC
few,NA,TRBV14,TRBJ2-7,CASSQGSGSYEQYF,TGTGCCAGCAGCCAAGGTTCCGGCTCCTACGAGCAGTACTTC
few,TRBD1,TRBV20-1,TRBJ1-6,CSASSTGDDSPLHF,TGCAGTGCTAGCTCCACAGGGGACGATTCACCCCTCCACTTT
few,TRBD1,TRBV6-2/TRBV6-3,TRBJ2-5,CASIHSGQKQETQYF,TGTGCCAGCATTCACTCGGGACAGAAGCAAGAGACCCAGTACTTC
few,NA,TRBV4-1,TRBJ2-7,CASSQDSYRLRYEQYF,TGCGCCAGCAGCCAAGATAGCTACCGACTCCGCTACGAGCAGTACTTC
NA,TRBD1,TRBV19,TRBJ1-5,CASSSPPGTGYYSNQPQHF,TGTGCCAGTAGTTCTCCCCCCGGGACAGGGTATTATAGCAATCAGCCCCAGCATTTT
NA,NA,TRBV20-1,TRBJ1-1,CSARDAGPNTEAFF,TGCAGTGCTAGAGATGCCGGCCCGAACACTGAAGCTTTCTTT
many,NA,TRBV11-2,TRBJ2-3,CASSLGSPSTDTQYF,TGTGCCAGCAGCTTAGGTTCACCCTCCACAGATACGCAGTATTTT
NA,NA,TRBV12-3/TRBV12-4,TRBJ2-5,CASITLQETQYF,TGTGCCAGCATTACCCTCCAAGAGACCCAGTACTTC
few,NA,TRBV7-9,TRBJ2-7,CASSTWTTPSYEQYF,TGTGCCAGCAGCACTTGGACTACCCCTTCCTACGAGCAGTACTTC
NA,NA,TRBV15,TRBJ2-3,CATSKARTTRTDTQYF,TGTGCCACCAGCAAAGCCAGGACTACCCGCACAGATACGCAGTATTTT
many,TRBD1,TRBV20-1,TRBJ1-1,CSAWDSEAKWTEAFF,TGCAGTGCTTGGGACAGTGAGGCCAAATGGACTGAAGCTTTCTTT
few,NA,TRBV6-6,TRBJ1-2,CASSYLGGGYGYTF,TGTGCCAGCAGTTACCTGGGGGGCGGATATGGCTACACCTTC
NA,TRBD1,TRBV28,TRBJ1-1,CASRLTTGVGLEAFF,TGTGCCAGCAGACTGACTACAGGGGTTGGGCTCGAAGCTTTCTTT
NA,TRBD1,TRBV6-5,TRBJ1-6,CASTRLLIDRVRSPLHF,TGTGCCAGCACCCGACTATTAATCGACAGGGTTCGTTCACCCCTCCACTTT
few,NA,TRBV20-1,TRBJ1-1,CSAPPGGTEAFF,TGCAGTGCTCCCCCGGGGGGCACTGAAGCTTTCTTT
few,NA,TRBV6-1,TRBJ1-4,CASRLNEKLFF,TGTGCCAGCAGACTTAATGAAAAACTGTTTTTT
many,TRBD2,TRBV11-2,TRBJ2-7,CASSLGGAGGTYEQYF,TGTGCCAGCAGCTTAGGGGGGGCGGGAGGCACCTACGAGCAGTACTTC
NA,TRBD1,TRBV24-1,TRBJ2-3,CATSDPDRAADTQYF,TGTGCCACCAGTGACCCGGACAGGGCGGCAGATACGCAGTATTTT
NA,NA,TRBV14,TRBJ1-1,CASSLDRNTEAFF,TGTGCCAGCAGCCTGGACAGGAACACTGAAGCTTTCTTT
NA,TRBD1,TRBV6-5,TRBJ2-4,CASSPDRGLAKNIQYF,TGTGCCAGCAGTCCCGACAGGGGGCTAGCCAAAAACATTCAGTACTTC
NA,TRBD1,TRBV20-1,TRBJ1-2,CSARAQDRGFNYGYTF,TGCAGTGCTAGAGCCCAGGACAGGGGGTTTAACTATGGCTACACCTTC
NA,TRBD2,TRBV6-1,TRBJ2-3,CASRLTTTSGGLDTQYF,TGTGCCAGCAGGCTTACGACAACTAGCGGGGGGCTCGATACGCAGTATTTT
few,TRBD1,TRBV20-1,TRBJ2-2,CSATGTGGANTGELFF,TGCAGTGCCACAGGGACAGGGGGCGCGAACACCGGGGAGCTGTTTTTT
many,TRBD2,TRBV12-3/TRBV12-4,TRBJ2-3,CASSLSSGTSAGTQYF,TGTGCCAGCAGTTTATCGTCAGGGACTAGCGCTGGTACGCAGTATTTT
NA,NA,TRBV20-1,TRBJ2-3,CSARVPGRSSDTQYF,TGCAGTGCTAGAGTTCCAGGGAGGAGCTCAGATACGCAGTATTTT
few,NA,TRBV15,TRBJ2-3,CATSFGESPTDTQYF,TGTGCCACCAGCTTCGGGGAGTCCCCAACAGATACGCAGTATTTT
few,NA,TRBV29-1,TRBJ2-7,CSVEGARTYEQYF,TGCAGCGTTGAAGGGGCCAGAACCTACGAGCAGTACTTC
few,NA,TRBV7-3,TRBJ1-1,CASSLTSAVGTEAFF,TGTGCCAGCAGCTTAACGAGCGCGGTAGGGACTGAAGCTTTCTTT
few,NA,TRBV7-6,TRBJ2-5,CASRGNPEETQYF,TGTGCCAGCAGGGGGAACCCCGAAGAGACCCAGTACTTC